This is a list of T cell receptor beta chains from one sample in a study of blood T cell repertoires in COVID-19. Libraries were prepared by immunoSEQ multiplex PCR; TCRdb keeps only in-frame clonotypes and omits some of them. The table includes over 150,000 clones, roughly 88% detected once. The source material was peripheral blood. Source of these receptors: a human donor in a cohort sampled during active COVID-19. The CDR3 runs from the conserved cysteine through the conserved F or W. A D gene is named only where the DNA matches it firmly. For some rows the clone size is stated as once, few or many, or as a class when expanded; others skip it.

>TRBJ2-7|TRBV6-5|13|-|-
CASKGGPSYEQYF
TGTGCCAGCAAGGGGGGGCCTTCCTACGAGCAGTACTTC
>TRBJ1-5|TRBV2|17|-|TRBD1
CASSEAKGALSNQPQHF
TGTGCCAGCAGTGAAGCCAAGGGGGCCCTTAGCAATCAGCCCCAGCATTTT
>TRBJ2-5|TRBV7-2|15|-|-
CASSYRVGLGETQYF
TGTGCCAGCAGCTATCGGGTGGGTTTGGGAGAGACCCAGTACTTC
>TRBJ1-2|TRBV5-1|14|-|-
CASSFPWGHYGYTF
TGCGCCAGCAGCTTCCCCTGGGGGCACTATGGCTACACCTTC
>TRBJ2-7|TRBV24-1|15|few|TRBD1
CATPETDRGSYEQYF
TGTGCCACCCCCGAAACCGACAGGGGGTCCTACGAGCAGTACTTC
>TRBJ1-2|TRBV27|13|-|TRBD1
CASRRDSLYGYTF
TGTGCCAGCAGGAGGGACAGCCTTTATGGCTACACCTTC
>TRBJ1-1|TRBV29-1|12|-|-
CSARRGNTEAFF
TGCAGCGCAAGAAGGGGCAACACTGAAGCTTTCTTT
>TRBJ1-5|TRBV4-1|16|once|-
CASSQGGGRRNQPQHF
TGCGCCAGCAGTCAAGGCGGGGGACGGCGCAATCAGCCCCAGCATTTT
>TRBJ1-4|TRBV19|14|-|-
CASSITGTNEKLFF
TGTGCCAGTAGTATAACAGGAACTAATGAAAAACTGTTTTTT
>TRBJ1-5|TRBV6-5|15|-|-
CASRLQGTSNQPQHF
TGTGCCAGCAGATTACAGGGTACAAGCAATCAGCCCCAGCATTTT
>TRBJ1-3|TRBV3-1/TRBV3-2|16|-|-
CASSQMEGRDGNTIYF
TGTGCCAGCAGCCAAATGGAGGGGAGAGACGGAAACACCATATATTTT
>TRBJ2-5|TRBV7-9|11|-|-
CASSYPGTQYF
TGTGCCAGCAGCTACCCGGGGACCCAGTACTTC
>TRBJ1-1|TRBV7-9|17|many|TRBD1
CASSAPRGGLSNTEAFF
TGTGCCAGCAGCGCACCGCGAGGGGGCCTCTCGAACACTGAAGCTTTCTTT
>TRBJ2-3|TRBV5-1|15|-|TRBD2
CASSPSGSVTDTQYF
TGCGCCAGCAGCCCCAGCGGGAGTGTCACAGATACGCAGTATTTT
>TRBJ2-7|TRBV27|13|once|-
CASSFLRGREQYF
TGTGCCAGCAGTTTTTTGCGGGGACGCGAGCAGTACTTC
>TRBJ2-3|TRBV4-1|16|-|-
CASSQESDHYTDTQYF
TGCGCCAGCAGCCAAGAGTCAGACCACTACACAGATACGCAGTATTTT